The next 14 T cell receptor beta chains were all read from a single sample in a study of blood T cell repertoires in COVID-19. Some clones are missing from TCRdb's copy, which holds only in-frame ones; the method was immunoSEQ multiplex PCR. The sample yields roughly 120,000 clones, approximately 89% seen once. Sequencing input: peripheral blood. The source is a man between 40 and 49 years old with acute or convalescent COVID-19.

V usage is TRBV15 and J usage is TRBJ1-2; 7 bases are shared with TRBD1. Germline CDR1 reads LNHNV; CDR2 reads YYDKDF (reference sequence). The CDR3 has 15 residues. The V and J ends lost 1 base and 4 bases, in that order; junction bases with no gene match: 6. CDR3 loop: CATSRAGQKVYGYTF. The CDR3, as DNA: TGTGCCACCAGCAGAGCGGGACAGAAGGTCTATGGCTACACCTTC.

This sequence joins TRBV25-1 and TRBJ2-1; the D is unclear. Trimming pared 1 base from V and 8 bases from J, leaving 6 bases between. The CDR3 is 12 amino acids. Germline V gives CDR1 MGHDK, CDR2 SYGVNS. CDR3 DNA sequence: TGTGCCAGCAGTGAATCCGTTTATGAGCAGTTCTTC. As protein: CASSESVYEQFF. The variable domain in full, completed from reference TRBV25-1 and TRBJ2-1, reads EADIYQTPRYLVIGTGKKITLECSQTMGHDKMYWYQQDPGMELHLIHYSYGVNSTEKGDLSSESTVSRIRTEHFPLTLESARPSHTSQYLCASSESVYEQFFGPGTRLTVL.

The chain couples TRBV19 to TRBJ2-7; 8 nucleotides align to TRBD1. Per the germline V gene, CDR1 is LNHDA and CDR2 is SQIVND (reference sequence). The CDR3 length is 15 residues. V lost 5 bases and J lost 6; bases outside the gene matches: 12. The CDR3 is CASSVTGTGASEQYF. The CDR3 bases are TGTGCCAGTAGTGTAACCGGGACAGGAGCCTCCGAGCAGTACTTC.

About this clone itself: The junction shows a germline mismatch at one end, possibly a read error. Here the CDR3 DNA reads TGTGCCAGCAGTGTATCCGCCTCTACGAACACCGGGGAGCTGTTTTTT. It is translated as CASSVSASTNTGELFF. The genes are TRBV27 and TRBJ2-2; D is ambiguous. Germline V gene data show CDR1 as MNHEY and CDR2 as SMNVEV (reference sequence). CDR3 length: 16 residues.

V usage is TRBV2 and J usage is TRBJ1-5; 8 bases agree with TRBD1. V gave up 2 bases and J gave up 6 bases; unmatched junction bases: 6. The germline V gene encodes CDR1 SNHLY and CDR2 FYNNEI. The CDR3 has 15 residues. For the CDR3, the DNA is TGTGCCAGCAGTGAAACTAGGACAGGGAGTCAGCCCCAGCATTTT. This sequence encodes CASSETRTGSQPQHF.

This chain uses TRBV5-1 with TRBJ2-5, with TRBD2 identical over 9 bases. From germline, CDR1 is SGHRS and CDR2 YFSETQ. V trimming: 0 bases; J trimming: 5 bases; junction bases outside the gene matches: 5. CDR3 size: 15 residues. As DNA, the CDR3 is TGCGCCAGCAGCTTGGTCCCTAGCGGGGCGGAGACCCAGTACTTC. Translating it yields CASSLVPSGAETQYF.

The V gene is TRBV15, the J gene TRBJ2-7, with 11 bases aligning to TRBD1. V was clipped by 3 bases and J by 2 bases; unmatched bases: 6. CDR1 and CDR2 (germline): LNHNV, YYDKDF (reference sequence). The CDR3 is made up of 16 amino acids. The chain's CDR3 is CATSRARTGGPYEQYF. In DNA, the CDR3 is TGTGCCACCAGCAGGGCCAGGACAGGGGGCCCCTACGAGCAGTACTTC.

The chain joins TRBV5-1 to TRBJ2-7; 9 bases are shared with TRBD2. Per germline, CDR1 SGHRS and CDR2 YFSETQ. This CDR3 contains 14 residues. The ends lost 5 bases at V and 4 bases at J; junction bases unmatched: 7. The CDR3 sequence: CASSLNSGSYEQYF. The CDR3 region has the DNA TGCGCCAGCAGTCTAAATAGCGGGAGTTACGAGCAGTACTTC.

The chain recombines TRBV18 with TRBJ2-7; D gene unclear. Trimming left V 3 bases short and J 1 base short, with 10 bases between. From germline, CDR1 is KGHSH and CDR2 LQKENI. This CDR3 has 14 amino acids. CDR3 DNA sequence: TGTGCCAGCTCACCTCGGCAGACTTCCTACGAGCAGTACTTC. It yields the protein CASSPRQTSYEQYF.

V and J are TRBV29-1 and TRBJ2-3, with D perhaps TRBD1 (6 bases). The germline gives CDR1 SQVTM, CDR2 ANQGSEA. V was pared by 5 bases and J by 8 bases, with 17 bases between. This CDR3 spans 13 amino acids. The CDR3 spells CSVPKQGPATQYF. CDR3 nucleotides: TGCAGCGTTCCCAAACAGGGTCCAGCTACGCAGTATTTT.

This clone was found once. J is TRBJ1-2 and V is TRBV6-2 or TRBV6-3; D is possibly TRBD1 (5 bases). V was shortened by 4 bases and J by 8 bases, with 14 bases between the two germline ends. The CDR3 contains 13 residues. CDR1 and CDR2 (germline): MNHEY, SVGEGT. CDR3 DNA sequence: TGTGCCAGCAGTTGGACGTCCTCAGGGGGCTACACCTTC. Its translation is CASSWTSSGGYTF.

The rearrangement links TRBV30 to TRBJ2-7, with 10 bases matching TRBD1. Germline V CDR1 and CDR2: GTSNPN, SVGIG (reference sequence). Unmatched junction bases numbered 12, after V lost 0 bases and J lost 4 bases. The CDR3 is 17 residues long. CDR3: CAWSVRRLGTGVYEQYF. CDR3 DNA: TGTGCCTGGAGTGTACGGCGGTTGGGGACAGGGGTTTACGAGCAGTACTTC.

This CDR3 is CASSIDAGLYGYTF. CDR3 coding DNA: TGTGCCAGTAGTATAGACGCGGGGCTCTATGGCTACACCTTC. The genes are TRBV19 and TRBJ1-2; weak D call: TRBD1 (5 bases). Trimming shortened V by 0 bases and J by 4 bases, and 9 bases separated the two germline ends. The CDR3 length is 14 residues. Germline CDR1 and CDR2: LNHDA and SQIVND (reference sequence).

The chain has TRBV10-3 and TRBJ2-7, with D perhaps matching TRBD1 (6 bases). Trimming cost V 8 bases and J 2 bases, with 10 bases left between them. CDR3 size: 12 residues. The germline V gene has CDR1 ENHRY and CDR2 SYGVKD. CDR3 protein: CAIGDTPYEQYF. The CDR3 nucleotides read TGTGCCATCGGGGACACCCCCTACGAGCAGTACTTC.